The TCR beta chain under discussion was sequenced for a study of siplizumab effects on memory and regulatory T cells. It was about 10^5 TCR templates that were assayed per sample. Produced via immunoSEQ multiplex PCR; TCRdb's table is partial and in-frame only. The sample holds 85,000 to 130,000 clones, 91% seen once. The study, taken as a whole, reports: Significant reduction of alloreactive sequences traceable to unstimulated CD4+ memory cells was observed with siplizumab. Naive T cells, seemingly more diverse than memory cells, seemed major alloresponse contributors. Mappable CD4+ clones that were alloreactive averaged approximately 64% Treg-derived with siplizumab versus roughly 25% in controls.

As for this clone: Antigen specificity is unknown.

V was cut by 10 bases and J by 0 bases, with 11 bases left in between. The CDR3 runs 13 residues. Germline V gives CDR1 LNHDA, CDR2 SQIVND (reference sequence). The sample was CD4+ T cells sorted from blood. V usage is TRBV19 and J usage is TRBJ2-3; D possibly corresponds to TRBD1 (6 bases). The TCR sequence derives from a human donor in good health. Some clones in this sample may be carry-over from other donors' samples. The CDR3 DNA is TGTGCCACTCAGGGGTATAGCACAGATACGCAGTATTTT. Protein sequence: CATQGYSTDTQYF.